This T cell receptor (beta chain) was captured in a study of T cells in localized non-small cell lung cancer. Study-wide results and caveats: It remains possible that heterogeneity exists, since only one tumor region was sequenced. Maximal T cell clonality occurred in uninvolved adjacent lung, with tumor ranking below it. Elevated blood T cell density was associated with longer overall survival.

Remarks on this clone: Its antigen is as yet unknown.

The method was immunoSEQ multiplex PCR; TCRdb's version includes in-frame clones alone and lacks a portion of them. The sample has approximately 54,000 clones; about four fifths are singletons. V was cut by 0 bases and J by 4 bases, with 12 bases left in between. Germline loops: CDR1 LNHNV, CDR2 YYDKDF (reference sequence). The CDR3 is made up of 15 amino acids. Here the sequenced sample was peripheral blood, taken before any cancer treatment. The chain employs TRBV15 and TRBJ1-2, with TRBD1 as a possible D gene (6 bases). The source is a female donor aged 60 or older with stage II squamous cell lung carcinoma. In DNA form, the CDR3 reads TGTGCCACCAGCAGAGACAGGGGTTATAGCTATGGCTACACCTTC. Protein product: CATSRDRGYSYGYTF.